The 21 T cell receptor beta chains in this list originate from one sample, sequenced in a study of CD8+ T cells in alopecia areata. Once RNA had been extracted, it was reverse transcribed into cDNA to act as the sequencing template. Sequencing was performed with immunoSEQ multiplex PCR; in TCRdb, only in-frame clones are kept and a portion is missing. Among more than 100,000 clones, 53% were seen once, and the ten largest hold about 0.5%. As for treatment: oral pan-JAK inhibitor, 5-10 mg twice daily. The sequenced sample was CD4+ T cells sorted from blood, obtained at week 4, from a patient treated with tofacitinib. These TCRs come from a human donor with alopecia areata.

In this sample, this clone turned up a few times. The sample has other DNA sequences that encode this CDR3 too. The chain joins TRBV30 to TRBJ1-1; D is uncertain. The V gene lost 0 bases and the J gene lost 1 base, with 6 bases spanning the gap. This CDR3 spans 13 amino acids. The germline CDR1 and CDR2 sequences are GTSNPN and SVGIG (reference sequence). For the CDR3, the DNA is TGTGCCTGGAGTGTATCCCAGAACACTGAAGCTTTCTTT. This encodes CAWSVSQNTEAFF.

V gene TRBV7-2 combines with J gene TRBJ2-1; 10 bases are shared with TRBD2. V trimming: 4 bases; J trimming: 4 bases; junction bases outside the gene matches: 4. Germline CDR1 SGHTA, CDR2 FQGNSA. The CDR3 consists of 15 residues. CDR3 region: CASSSGTSEYNEQFF. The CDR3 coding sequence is TGTGCCAGCAGCTCCGGGACTAGCGAGTACAATGAGCAGTTCTTC.

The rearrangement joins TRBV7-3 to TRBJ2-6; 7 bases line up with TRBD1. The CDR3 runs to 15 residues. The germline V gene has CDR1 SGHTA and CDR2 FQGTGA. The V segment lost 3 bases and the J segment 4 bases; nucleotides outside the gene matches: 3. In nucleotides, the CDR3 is TGTGCCAGCAGCTTGGGACAGCCGGGGGCCAACGTCCTGACTTTC. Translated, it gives CASSLGQPGANVLTF.

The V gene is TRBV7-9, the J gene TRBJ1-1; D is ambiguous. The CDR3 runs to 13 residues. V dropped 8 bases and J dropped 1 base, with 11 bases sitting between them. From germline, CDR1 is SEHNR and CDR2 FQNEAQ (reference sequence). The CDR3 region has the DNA TGTGCCAGCCTAACTGCGCGGAACACTGAAGCTTTCTTT. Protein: CASLTARNTEAFF. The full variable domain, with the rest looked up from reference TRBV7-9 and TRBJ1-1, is DTGVSQNPRHKITKRGQNVTFRCDPISEHNRLYWYRQTLGQGPEFLTYFQNEAQLEKSRLLSDRFSAERPKGSFSTLEIQRTEQGDSAMYLCASLTARNTEAFFGQGTRLTVV.

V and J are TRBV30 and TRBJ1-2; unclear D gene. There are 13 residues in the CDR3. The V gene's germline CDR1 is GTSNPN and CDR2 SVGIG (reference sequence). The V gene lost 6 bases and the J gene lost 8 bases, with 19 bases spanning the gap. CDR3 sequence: CACPRRDSGGYTF. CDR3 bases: TGTGCCTGTCCACGTCGGGATTCGGGCGGCTACACCTTC.

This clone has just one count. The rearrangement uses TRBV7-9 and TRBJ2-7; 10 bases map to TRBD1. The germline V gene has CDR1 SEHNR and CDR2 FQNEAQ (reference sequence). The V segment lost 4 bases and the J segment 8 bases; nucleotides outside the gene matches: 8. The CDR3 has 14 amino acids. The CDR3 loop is CASSSRDRGGKQYF. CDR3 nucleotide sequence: TGTGCCAGCAGCTCCAGGGACAGGGGTGGGAAGCAGTACTTC.

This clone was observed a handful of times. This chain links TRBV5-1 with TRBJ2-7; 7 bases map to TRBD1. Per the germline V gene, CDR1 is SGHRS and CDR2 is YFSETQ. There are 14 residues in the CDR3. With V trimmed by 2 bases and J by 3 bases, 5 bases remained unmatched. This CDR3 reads CASSFSGDSYEQYF. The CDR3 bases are TGCGCCAGCAGCTTTTCAGGGGACAGCTACGAGCAGTACTTC.

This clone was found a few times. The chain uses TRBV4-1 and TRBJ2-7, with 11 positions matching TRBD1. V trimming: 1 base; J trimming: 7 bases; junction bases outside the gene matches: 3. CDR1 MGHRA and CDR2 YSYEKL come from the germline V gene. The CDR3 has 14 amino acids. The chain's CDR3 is CASSQGGTGGEQYF. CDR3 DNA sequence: TGCGCCAGCAGCCAAGGAGGGACAGGGGGAGAGCAGTACTTC.

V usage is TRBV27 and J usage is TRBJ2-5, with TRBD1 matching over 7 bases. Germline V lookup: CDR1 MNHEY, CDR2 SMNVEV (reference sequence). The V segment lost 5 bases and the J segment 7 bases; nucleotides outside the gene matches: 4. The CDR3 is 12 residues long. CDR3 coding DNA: TGTGCCAGCAGTGACAGGGTTGGGACCCAGTACTTC. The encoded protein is CASSDRVGTQYF.

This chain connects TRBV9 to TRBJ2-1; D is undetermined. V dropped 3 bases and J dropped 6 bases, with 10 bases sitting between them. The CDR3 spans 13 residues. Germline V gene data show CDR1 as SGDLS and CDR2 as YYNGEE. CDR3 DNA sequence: TGTGCCAGCAGCGCGGACCGGGCCAATGAGCAGTTCTTC. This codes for CASSADRANEQFF.

The CDR3 reads CASSAKTHKGAGELFF. Written as DNA, the CDR3 is TGTGCCAGCAGCGCAAAGACTCATAAGGGGGCCGGGGAGCTGTTTTTT. J is TRBJ2-2 and V is TRBV27, with D tentatively TRBD1 (6 bases). Germline V gene data show CDR1 as MNHEY and CDR2 as SMNVEV (reference sequence). V lost 6 bases, J lost 6 bases, and 20 bases lay in between. The CDR3 totals 16 residues.

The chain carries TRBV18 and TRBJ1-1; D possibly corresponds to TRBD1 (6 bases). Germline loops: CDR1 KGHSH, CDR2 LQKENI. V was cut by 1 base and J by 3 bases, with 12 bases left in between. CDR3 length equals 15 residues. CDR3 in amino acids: CASSPQGRQDTEAFF. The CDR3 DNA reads TGTGCCAGCTCACCACAGGGGCGACAGGACACTGAAGCTTTCTTT.

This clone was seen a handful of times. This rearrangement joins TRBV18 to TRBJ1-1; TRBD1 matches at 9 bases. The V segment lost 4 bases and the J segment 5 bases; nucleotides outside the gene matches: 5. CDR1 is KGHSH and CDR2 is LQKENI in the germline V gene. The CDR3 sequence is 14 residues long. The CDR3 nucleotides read TGTGCCAGCTCACGAGGGACAGGGCTGACTGAAGCTTTCTTT. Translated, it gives CASSRGTGLTEAFF.

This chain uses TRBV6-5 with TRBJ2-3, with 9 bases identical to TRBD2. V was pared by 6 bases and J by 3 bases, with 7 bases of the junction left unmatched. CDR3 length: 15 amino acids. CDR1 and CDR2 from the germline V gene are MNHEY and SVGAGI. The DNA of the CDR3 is TGTGCCAGCAGAAATAGCGGGGGAGGGACAGATACGCAGTATTTT. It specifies CASRNSGGGTDTQYF.

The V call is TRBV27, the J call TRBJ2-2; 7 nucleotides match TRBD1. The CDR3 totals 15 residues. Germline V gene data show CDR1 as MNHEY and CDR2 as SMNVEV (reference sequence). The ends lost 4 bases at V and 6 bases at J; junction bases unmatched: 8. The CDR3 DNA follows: TGTGCCAGCAGTTCGAGCAGGGGGTTTGCCGGGGAGCTGTTTTTT. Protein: CASSSSRGFAGELFF.

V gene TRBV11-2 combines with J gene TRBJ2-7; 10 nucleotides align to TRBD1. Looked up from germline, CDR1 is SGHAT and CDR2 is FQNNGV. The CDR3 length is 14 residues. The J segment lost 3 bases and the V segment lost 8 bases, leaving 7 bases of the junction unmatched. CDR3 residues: CASVPGTGVYEQYF. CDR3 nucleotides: TGTGCCAGCGTCCCCGGGACAGGGGTCTACGAGCAGTACTTC.

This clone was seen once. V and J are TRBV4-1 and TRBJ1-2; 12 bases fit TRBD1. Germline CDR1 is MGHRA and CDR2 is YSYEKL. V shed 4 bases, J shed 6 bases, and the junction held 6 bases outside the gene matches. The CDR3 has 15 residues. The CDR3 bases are TGCGCCAGCAGCCCTTGGGGACAGGGGGCAAATGGCTACACCTTC. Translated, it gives CASSPWGQGANGYTF.

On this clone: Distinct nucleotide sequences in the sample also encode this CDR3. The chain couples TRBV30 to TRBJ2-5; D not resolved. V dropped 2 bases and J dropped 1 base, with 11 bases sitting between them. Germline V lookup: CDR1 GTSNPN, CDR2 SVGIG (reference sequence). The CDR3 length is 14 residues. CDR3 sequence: CAWSPSGAQETQYF. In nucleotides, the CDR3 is TGTGCCTGGAGTCCCTCTGGAGCCCAAGAGACCCAGTACTTC.

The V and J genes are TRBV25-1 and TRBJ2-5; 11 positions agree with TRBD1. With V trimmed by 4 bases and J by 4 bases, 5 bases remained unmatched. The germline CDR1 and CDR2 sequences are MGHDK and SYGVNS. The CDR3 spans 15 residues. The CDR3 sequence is CASSGPGTGGETQYF. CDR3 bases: TGTGCCAGCAGTGGTCCCGGGACAGGGGGAGAGACCCAGTACTTC.

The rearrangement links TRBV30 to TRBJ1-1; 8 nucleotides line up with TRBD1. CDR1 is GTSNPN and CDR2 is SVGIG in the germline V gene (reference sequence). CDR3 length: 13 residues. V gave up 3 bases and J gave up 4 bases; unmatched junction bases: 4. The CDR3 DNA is TGTGCCTGGAGGGAACAGGGGGTCACTGAAGCTTTCTTT. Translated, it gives CAWREQGVTEAFF.

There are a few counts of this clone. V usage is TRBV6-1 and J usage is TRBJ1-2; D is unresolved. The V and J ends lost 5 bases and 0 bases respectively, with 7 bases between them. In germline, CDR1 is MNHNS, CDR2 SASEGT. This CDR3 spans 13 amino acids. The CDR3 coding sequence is TGTGCCAGCAGTCTCCAAACTAACTATGGCTACACCTTC. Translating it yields CASSLQTNYGYTF.